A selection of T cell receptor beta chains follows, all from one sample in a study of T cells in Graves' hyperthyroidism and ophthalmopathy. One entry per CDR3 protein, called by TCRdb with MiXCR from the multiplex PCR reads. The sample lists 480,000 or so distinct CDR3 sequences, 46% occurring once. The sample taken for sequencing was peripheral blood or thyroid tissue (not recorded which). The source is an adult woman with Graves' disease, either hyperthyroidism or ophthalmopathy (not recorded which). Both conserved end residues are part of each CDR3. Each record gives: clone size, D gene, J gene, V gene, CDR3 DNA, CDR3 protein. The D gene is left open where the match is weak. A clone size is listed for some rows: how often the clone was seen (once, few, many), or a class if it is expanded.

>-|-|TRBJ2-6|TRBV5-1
TGCGCCAGCAGCTTGGATGTTGTTCCGGGGGCCAACGTCCTGACTTTC
CASSLDVVPGANVLTF
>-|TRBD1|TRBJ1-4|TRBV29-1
TGCAGCGTTGCGCTTCGTGCAGGGGGCGCAAATGAAAAACTGTTTTTT
CSVALRAGGANEKLFF
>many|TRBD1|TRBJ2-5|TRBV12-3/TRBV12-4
TGTGCCAGCAGTTTAAGGACAGGGGGCCTACATGAGACCCAGTACTTC
CASSLRTGGLHETQYF
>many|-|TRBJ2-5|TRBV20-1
TGCAGTGCTAGAGTTCAGACCCGGGAGACCCAGTACTTC
CSARVQTRETQYF
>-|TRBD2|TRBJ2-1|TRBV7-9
TGTGCCAGCAGCCCTAGCGGGGATCCCTACAATGAGCAGTTCTTC
CASSPSGDPYNEQFF
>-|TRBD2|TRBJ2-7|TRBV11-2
TGTGCCAGCAGCTTAGTCCGACTAGCGGGAGTTTTTTACGAGCAGTACTTC
CASSLVRLAGVFYEQYF
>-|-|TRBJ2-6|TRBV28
TGTGCCAGCATAGGGTACGGGGGTTCGGGGGCCAACGTCCTGACTTTC
CASIGYGGSGANVLTF
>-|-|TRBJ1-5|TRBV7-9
TGTGCCACCAGCAGAGATCTAGTGTTTCAGCCCCAGCATTTT
CATSRDLVFQPQHF
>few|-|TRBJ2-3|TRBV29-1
TGCAGCGTTGACTGGCTAGCCAGCACAGATACGCAGTATTTT
CSVDWLASTDTQYF
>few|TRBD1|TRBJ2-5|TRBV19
TGTGCCAGTAGTGCCAGGGGGCGCGGAGGGGAAGAGACCCAGTACTTC
CASSARGRGGEETQYF
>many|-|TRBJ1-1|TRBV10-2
TGCGCCAGCGGCGGGGGCTCGAACACTGAAGCTTTCTTT
CASGGGSNTEAFF
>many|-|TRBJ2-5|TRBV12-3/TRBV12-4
TGTGCCAGCAGTTTCCACCTGGGGTCCCAAGAGACCCAGTACTTC
CASSFHLGSQETQYF
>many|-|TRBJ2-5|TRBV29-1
TGCAGCGTTGATAAGTACCAAGAGACCCAGTACTTC
CSVDKYQETQYF
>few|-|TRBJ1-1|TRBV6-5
TGTGCCAGCAGATTAACTTGGGCTGAAGCTTTCTTT
CASRLTWAEAFF
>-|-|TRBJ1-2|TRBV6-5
TGTGCCAGCAGTTTTCGGGAAAACTATGGCTACACCTTC
CASSFRENYGYTF
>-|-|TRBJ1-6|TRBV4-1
TGTGCCAGCAGCCAATGGCCAGCTTCACCCCTCCACTTT
CASSQWPASPLHF
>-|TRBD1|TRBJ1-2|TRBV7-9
TGTGCCAGCAGCAAGAATGAAGGACAGGGGTACTCTGGCTACACCTTC
CASSKNEGQGYSGYTF
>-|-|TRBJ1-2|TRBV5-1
TGCGCCAGCAGCTTCCAGGGAACGGAGGGCTACACCTTC
CASSFQGTEGYTF
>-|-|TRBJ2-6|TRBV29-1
TGCAGCGTTGAAGACAGGATGGCTGGGGCCAACGTCCTGACTTTC
CSVEDRMAGANVLTF
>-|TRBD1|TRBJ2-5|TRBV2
TGTGCCAGCAGTGGGGGGACAGTCGCGGAGACCCAGTACTTC
CASSGGTVAETQYF
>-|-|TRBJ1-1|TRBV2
TGTGCCAGCAGTCACAGGGATTTCCTTGAAGACACTGAAGCTTTCTTT
CASSHRDFLEDTEAFF
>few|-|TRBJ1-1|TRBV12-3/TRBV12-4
TGTGCCAGCTTTGCCCCAAACACTGAAGCTTTCTTT
CASFAPNTEAFF